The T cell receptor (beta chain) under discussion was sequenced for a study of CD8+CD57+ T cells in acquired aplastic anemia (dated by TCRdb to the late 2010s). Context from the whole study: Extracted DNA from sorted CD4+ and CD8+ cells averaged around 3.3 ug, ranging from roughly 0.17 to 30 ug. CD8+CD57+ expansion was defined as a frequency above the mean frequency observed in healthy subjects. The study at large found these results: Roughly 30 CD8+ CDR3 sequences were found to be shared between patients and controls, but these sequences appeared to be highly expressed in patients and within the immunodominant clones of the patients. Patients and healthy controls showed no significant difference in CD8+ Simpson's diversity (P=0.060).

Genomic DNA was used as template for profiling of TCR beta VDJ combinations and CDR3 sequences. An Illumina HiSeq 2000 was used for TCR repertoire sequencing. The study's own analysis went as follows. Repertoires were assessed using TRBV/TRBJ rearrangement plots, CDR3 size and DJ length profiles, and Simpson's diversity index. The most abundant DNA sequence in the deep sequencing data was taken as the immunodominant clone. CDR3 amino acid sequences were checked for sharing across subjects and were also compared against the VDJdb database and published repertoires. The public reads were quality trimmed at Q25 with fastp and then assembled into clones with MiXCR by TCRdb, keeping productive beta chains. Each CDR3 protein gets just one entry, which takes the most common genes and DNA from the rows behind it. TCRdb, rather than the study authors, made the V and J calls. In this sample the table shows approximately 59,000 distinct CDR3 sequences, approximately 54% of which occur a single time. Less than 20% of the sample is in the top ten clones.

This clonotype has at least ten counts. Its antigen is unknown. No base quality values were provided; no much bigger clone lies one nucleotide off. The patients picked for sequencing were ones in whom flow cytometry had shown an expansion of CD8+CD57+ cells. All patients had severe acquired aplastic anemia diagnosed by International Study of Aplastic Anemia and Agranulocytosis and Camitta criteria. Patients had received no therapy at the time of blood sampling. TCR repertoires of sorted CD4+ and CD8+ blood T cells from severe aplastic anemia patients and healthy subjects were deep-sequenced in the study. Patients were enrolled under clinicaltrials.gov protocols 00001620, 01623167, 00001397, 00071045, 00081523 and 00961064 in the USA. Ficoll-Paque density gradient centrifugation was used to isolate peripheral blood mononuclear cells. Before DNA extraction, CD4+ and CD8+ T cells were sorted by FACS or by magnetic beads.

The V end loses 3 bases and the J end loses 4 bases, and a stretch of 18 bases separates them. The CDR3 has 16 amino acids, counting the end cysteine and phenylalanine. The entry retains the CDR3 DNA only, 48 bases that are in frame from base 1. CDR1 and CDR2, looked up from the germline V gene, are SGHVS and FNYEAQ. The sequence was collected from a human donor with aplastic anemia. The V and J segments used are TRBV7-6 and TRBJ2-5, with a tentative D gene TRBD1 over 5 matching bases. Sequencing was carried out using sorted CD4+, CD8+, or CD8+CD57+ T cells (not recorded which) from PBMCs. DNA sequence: TGTGCCAGCAGCTTTGTTCGGTACAGGTGGGGAGAGACCCAGTACTTC. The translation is CASSFVRYRWGETQYF.